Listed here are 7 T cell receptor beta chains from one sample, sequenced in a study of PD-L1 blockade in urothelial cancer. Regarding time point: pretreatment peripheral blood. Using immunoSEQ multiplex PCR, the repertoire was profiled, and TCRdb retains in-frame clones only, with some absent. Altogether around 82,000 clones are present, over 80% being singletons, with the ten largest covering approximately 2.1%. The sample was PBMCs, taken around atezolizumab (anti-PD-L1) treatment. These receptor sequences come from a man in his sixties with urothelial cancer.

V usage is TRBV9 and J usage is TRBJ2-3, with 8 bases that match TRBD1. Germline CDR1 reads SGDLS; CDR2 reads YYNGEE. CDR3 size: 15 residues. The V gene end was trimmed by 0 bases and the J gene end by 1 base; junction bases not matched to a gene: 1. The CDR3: CASSVVTGGTDTQYF. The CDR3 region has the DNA TGTGCCAGCAGCGTAGTGACAGGGGGCACAGATACGCAGTATTTT.

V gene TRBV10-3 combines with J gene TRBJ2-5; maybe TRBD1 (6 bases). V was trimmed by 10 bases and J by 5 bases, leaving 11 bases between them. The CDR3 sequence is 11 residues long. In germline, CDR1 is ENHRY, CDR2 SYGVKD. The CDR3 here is CATQGKETQYF. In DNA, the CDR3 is TGTGCCACGCAGGGGAAGGAGACCCAGTACTTC.

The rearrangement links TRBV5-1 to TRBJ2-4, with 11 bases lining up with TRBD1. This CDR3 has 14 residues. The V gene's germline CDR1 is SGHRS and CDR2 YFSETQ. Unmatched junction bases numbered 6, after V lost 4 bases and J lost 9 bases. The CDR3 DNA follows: TGCGCCAGCAGCCCGGGGACAGGGGGGAGCATTCAGTACTTC. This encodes CASSPGTGGSIQYF.

The CDR3 bases are TGTGCCAGCACCCCCAGTGGGACAGGGAGCTCCTACGAGCAGTACTTC. Translation: CASTPSGTGSSYEQYF. The chain joins TRBV28 to TRBJ2-7, with TRBD1 matching 9 bases. V shed 7 bases and J 0 bases; nucleotides not matched to a gene: 10. The germline V gene has CDR1 MDHEN and CDR2 SYDVKM. The CDR3 has 16 amino acids.

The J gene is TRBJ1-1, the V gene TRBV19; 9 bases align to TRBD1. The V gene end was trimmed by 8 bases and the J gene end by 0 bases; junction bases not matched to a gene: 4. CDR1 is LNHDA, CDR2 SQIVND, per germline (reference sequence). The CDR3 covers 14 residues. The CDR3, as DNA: TGTGCCAGTCTTGACAGGGGGTTGAACACTGAAGCTTTCTTT. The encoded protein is CASLDRGLNTEAFF.

CDR3 in amino acids: CASSPPVGVEQYF. The CDR3 DNA reads as TGTGCCAGCTCACCACCGGTCGGGGTCGAGCAGTACTTC. The chain couples TRBV18 to TRBJ2-7, with D maybe TRBD2 (5 bases). The germline V gene has CDR1 KGHSH and CDR2 LQKENI. The V end was cut by 0 bases, the J end by 6 bases, with 9 bases between. The CDR3 loop spans 13 amino acids.

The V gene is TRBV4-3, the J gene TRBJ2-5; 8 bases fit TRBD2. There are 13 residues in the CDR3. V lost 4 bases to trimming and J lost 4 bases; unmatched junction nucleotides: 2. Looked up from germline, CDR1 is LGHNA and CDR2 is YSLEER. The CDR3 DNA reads TGCGCCAGCAGCCGCGGACTAGCAGAGACCCAGTACTTC. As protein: CASSRGLAETQYF.